This record concerns one TCR beta chain sequence. This clonotype has at least ten counts. Its binding antigen is unknown. The input lacks base qualities; no much larger clone sits a single base away. The time point label of this sample denotes: technical triplicate 3. For unsorted PBMC libraries, 2 million PBMCs were used after storage in RNAlater at -80 degrees C until RNA extraction. Peripheral blood was subjected to Ficoll-Hypaque density gradient centrifugation to isolate PBMCs, which were then cryopreserved in liquid nitrogen. The CDR1 and CDR2 encoded by the germline V gene (reference sequence) are DFQATT and SNEGSKA. V loses 7 bases of germline sequence and J loses 7 bases, and the interval between the two ends is 21 bases. Its CDR3 holds 14 amino acids, cysteine through phenylalanine. Of all the DNA, just the CDR3 is kept, 42 bases in frame from base 1. This sample is part of a study of neurological immune-mediated disorders (dated by TCRdb to between 2018 and 2021). Some background on the complete study: Peripheral blood TCR-beta repertoires from patients with HTLV-I-associated myelopathy (HAM/TSP), patients with multiple sclerosis, and healthy controls were compared in the study using UMI-based sequencing. Longitudinal samples, technical triplicates and paired sorted CD4+ and CD8+ T-cell subsets, alongside PBMC samples, were included among the approximately 110 TCR-beta libraries. To precisely calculate how much the frequency of each individual clone varied, libraries were sequenced in technical triplicate. The cohort was made up of 65 to 75 subjects, consisting of about 14 HAM/TSP patients, 35 or so multiple sclerosis patients and 20 healthy controls. General study outcomes and caveats: TCR clonal expansion was highest in HAM/TSP patients and lowest in MS patients, with MS patients falling below even healthy controls. Expanded clones from different subjects shared no identical CDR3 amino acid sequences, which suggests that TCR-beta repertoires were private in all groups.

cDNA was synthesized by template-switch 5'RACE using a primer with a 10-nucleotide random unique molecular identifier that tagged each TCR transcript. Every sequencing run covered 15-18 subjects and yielded more than 160 million TCR-beta sequences. The RNeasy kit was used to extract total RNA. TCR-beta VDJ regions were amplified with primers for the TCR constant region and the 5'RACE anchor, using the KAPA Real-time Library Amplification kit. Sample indexes and Illumina adaptors were added in a first PCR, after which library yield was increased in a second PCR. After Ampure bead purification, the roughly 650 bp TCR product was size-selected on a 2% E-gel SizeSelection system. Before pooling, libraries had their quality checked on a Bioanalyzer, their concentration measured with Qubit, and their quantity determined with the Kapa Library Quantification kit. Libraries were sequenced paired-end 2 x 150 bp on an Illumina HiSeq 2500. To increase sequence diversity, roughly 24-32% phiX was spiked into each library pool. In the authors' own workflow: The UMI-based MiGEC pipeline processed quality-filtered reads and removed over 90% of raw TCR sequences during error correction. IMGT germline references were used for alignment of VDJ genes, and clonotypes were defined by a unique CDR3 amino acid sequence together with V-J genes. VDJtools evaluated clonal expansion, Shannon diversity and CDR3 relatedness (CalcPairwiseDistances, ClusterSamples); CLCbio workbench built phylogenetic trees. A clone was classed as expanded if it had 8 or more unique UMIs, a cutoff based on coefficient-of-variation modelling across technical triplicates. Using fastp trimming at Q25 and MiXCR clonotype assembly, TCRdb reanalyzed the public sequencing data and kept in-frame beta chains. Identical CDR3 protein sequences are pooled into one entry, listed with their most common genes and DNA. The V and J calls here are based on TCRdb, not the publication. Within this sample are some 48,000 distinct CDR3 sequences, with roughly 21% of them counted one time only. Jointly, the top ten make up about 4.7% of the sample.

The rearrangement combines TRBV20-1 with TRBJ2-3; the D region possibly corresponds to TRBD2 (7 bases align). Sequenced input: PBMCs. This TCR was sampled from a man between 60 and 75 years old with HTLV-1-associated myelopathy (HAM/TSP). The CDR3 sequence is CSVSGEGGVYTQYF. The nucleotide sequence reads as follows: TGCAGTGTGAGCGGGGAGGGGGGCGTGTATACGCAGTATTTT.